This TCR beta chain was obtained from a study of shared clonotypes between healthy human individuals. CDR3 length: 14 residues. Trimming took off 0 bases at V and 1 base at J, with 6 bases between the two ends. From germline, CDR1 is LNHNV and CDR2 YYDKDF (reference sequence). The replicate PCRs on unsorted PBMC were given 250 to 350 ng DNA, which is 27,000 or so T cell genomes. Generated by immunoSEQ multiplex PCR, the TCRdb table keeps only in-frame clones and is missing some. The table lists 400,000 to 600,000 clones, around 79% of them singletons. Sample: PBMCs. The TCR originated in a woman in her 40s in good health. Some clones in this sample may be carry-over from other donors' samples. The chain uses TRBV15 and TRBJ1-1; D is ambiguous. The CDR3 DNA reads TGTGCCACCAGCAGAGAGGGGAGGAACACTGAAGCTTTCTTT. Translation gives CATSREGRNTEAFF.